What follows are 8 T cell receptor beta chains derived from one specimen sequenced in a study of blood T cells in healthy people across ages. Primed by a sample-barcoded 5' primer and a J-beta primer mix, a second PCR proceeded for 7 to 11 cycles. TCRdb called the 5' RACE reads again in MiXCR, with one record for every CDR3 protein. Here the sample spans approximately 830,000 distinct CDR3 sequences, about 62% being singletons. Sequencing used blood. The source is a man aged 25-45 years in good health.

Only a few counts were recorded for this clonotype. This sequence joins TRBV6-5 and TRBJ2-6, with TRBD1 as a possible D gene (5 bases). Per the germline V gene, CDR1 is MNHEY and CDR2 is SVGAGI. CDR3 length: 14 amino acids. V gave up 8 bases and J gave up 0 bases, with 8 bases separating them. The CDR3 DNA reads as TGTGCCAGCGGCAGGGACTCTGGGGCCAACGTCCTGACTTTC. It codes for CASGRDSGANVLTF.

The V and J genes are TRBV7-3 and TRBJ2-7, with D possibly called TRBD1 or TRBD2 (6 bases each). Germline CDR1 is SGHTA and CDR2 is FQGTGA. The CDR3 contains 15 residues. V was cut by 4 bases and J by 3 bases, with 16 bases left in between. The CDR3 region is CASSSSAGGNYEQYF. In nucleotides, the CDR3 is TGTGCCAGCAGCTCCTCCGCCGGGGGCAACTACGAGCAGTACTTC.

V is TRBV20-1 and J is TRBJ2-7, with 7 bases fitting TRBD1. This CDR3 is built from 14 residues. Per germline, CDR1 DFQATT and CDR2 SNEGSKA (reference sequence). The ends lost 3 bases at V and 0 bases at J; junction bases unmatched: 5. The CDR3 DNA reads TGCAGTGCTAGGAGGGGGCTGTTCTCCTACGAGCAGTACTTC. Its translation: CSARRGLFSYEQYF.

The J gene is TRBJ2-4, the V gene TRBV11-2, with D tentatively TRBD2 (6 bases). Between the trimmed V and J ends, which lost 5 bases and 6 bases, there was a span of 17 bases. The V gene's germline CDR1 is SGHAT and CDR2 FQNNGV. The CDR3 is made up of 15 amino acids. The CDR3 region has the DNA TGTGCCAGCAGCCGGAACAGCGGGCCGGGAAACATTCAGTACTTC. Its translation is CASSRNSGPGNIQYF.

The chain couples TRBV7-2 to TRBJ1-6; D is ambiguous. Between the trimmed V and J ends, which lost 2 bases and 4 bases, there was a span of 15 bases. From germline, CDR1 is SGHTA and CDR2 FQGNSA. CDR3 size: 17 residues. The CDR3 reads CASSLISRDSYNSPLHF. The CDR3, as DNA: TGTGCCAGCAGCTTAATCTCCCGGGATTCATATAATTCACCCCTCCACTTT.

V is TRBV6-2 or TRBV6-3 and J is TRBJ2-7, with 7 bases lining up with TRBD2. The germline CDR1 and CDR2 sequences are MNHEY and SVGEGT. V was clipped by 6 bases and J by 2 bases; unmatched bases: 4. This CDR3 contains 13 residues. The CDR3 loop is CASRYSGPYEQYF. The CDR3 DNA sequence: TGTGCCAGCAGGTATAGCGGGCCCTACGAGCAGTACTTC.

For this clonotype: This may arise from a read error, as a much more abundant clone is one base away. Written as DNA, the CDR3 is TGCGCCAGCAGCCTGACAGGGATCAATGAGCAGTACTTC. Its protein is CASSLTGINEQYF. J is TRBJ2-5 and V is TRBV5-1; 7 bases map to TRBD1. J gave up 11 bases and V 4 bases, and 11 bases lay outside the gene matches. CDR3 length: 13 amino acids. Germline assignment: CDR1 SGHRS and CDR2 YFSETQ.

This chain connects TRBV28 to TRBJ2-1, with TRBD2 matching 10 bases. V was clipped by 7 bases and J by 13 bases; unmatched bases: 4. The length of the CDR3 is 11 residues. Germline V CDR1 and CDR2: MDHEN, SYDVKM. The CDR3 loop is CASTRTSGQFF. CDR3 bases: TGTGCCAGCACCAGGACTAGCGGTCAGTTCTTC.